The 31 T cell receptor beta chains reported below all come from one sample, sequenced in a study of shared clonotypes between healthy human individuals. Profiling relied on immunoSEQ multiplex PCR, and the TCRdb table lists in-frame clones only, not all of them. Here the sample spans 2 million to 3 million clones, approximately 93% being singletons. Sequenced: naive CD4+ T cells from PBMCs. Indicated subset: CD45RA+ positively selected. The receptors here all came from a man between 18 and 35 years old in good health. Some clones in this sample may be carry-over from other donors' samples.

The chain employs TRBV29-1 and TRBJ1-1; D not certain. The length of the CDR3 is 12 residues. Trimming pared 6 bases from V and 3 bases from J, leaving 11 bases between. The germline V gene has CDR1 SQVTM and CDR2 ANQGSEA. The CDR3 nucleotides are TGCAGCGTAATACAGTCCCACACTGAAGCTTTCTTT. Its protein product is CSVIQSHTEAFF.

Points on this clone: This specimen includes other DNA sequences encoding the same CDR3. This CDR3 reads CASSYPGNEQYF. DNA of the CDR3: TGTGCCAGCAGTTACCCGGGGAACGAGCAGTACTTC. V and J are TRBV6-5 and TRBJ2-7, with D maybe TRBD2 (5 bases). The CDR3 has 12 residues. Looked up from germline, CDR1 is MNHEY and CDR2 is SVGAGI. V lost 2 bases and J 5 bases, leaving 7 bases between the germline ends.

The chain joins TRBV25-1 to TRBJ1-3; 9 bases line up with TRBD1. With V trimmed by 2 bases and J by 5 bases, 1 base remained unmatched. The CDR3 runs to 14 residues. Looked up from germline, CDR1 is MGHDK and CDR2 is SYGVNS. The CDR3 reads CASSEDRGRNTIYF. CDR3 bases: TGTGCCAGCAGTGAAGACAGGGGGAGAAACACCATATATTTT.

J is TRBJ2-7 and V is TRBV6-5; D remains unclear. CDR1 is MNHEY and CDR2 is SVGAGI in the germline V gene. CDR3 length: 11 amino acids. Trimming removed 10 bases at V and 0 bases at J, with 7 bases between. The CDR3 protein is CATGHSYEQYF. The CDR3 bases are TGTGCCACGGGCCACTCCTACGAGCAGTACTTC.

The J gene is TRBJ1-3, the V gene TRBV9, with no clear D. The V and J ends lost 0 bases and 5 bases respectively, with 12 bases between them. Germline CDR1 SGDLS, CDR2 YYNGEE. CDR3 length: 15 residues. The CDR3 loop reads CASSVDSSPRNTIYF. The CDR3 DNA reads TGTGCCAGCAGCGTAGATTCCTCTCCCCGAAACACCATATATTTT. Full variable domain (remainder filled in from reference TRBV9 and TRBJ1-3): DSGVTQTPKHLITATGQRVTLRCSPRSGDLSVYWYQQSLDQGLQFLIQYYNGEERAKGNILERFSAQQFPDLHSELNLSSLELGDSALYFCASSVDSSPRNTIYFGEGSWLTVV.

The genes are TRBV5-1 and TRBJ2-1, with 7 nucleotides matching TRBD2. The CDR3 totals 18 residues. J gave up 0 bases and V 2 bases, and 11 bases lay outside the gene matches. In germline, CDR1 is SGHRS, CDR2 YFSETQ. In DNA, the CDR3 is TGCGCCAGCAGCTTCGCGGGAGATATCATCGACTCCTACAATGAGCAGTTCTTC. Amino acids: CASSFAGDIIDSYNEQFF.

The chain carries TRBV5-1 and TRBJ2-7; 11 positions match TRBD2. Germline V CDR1 and CDR2: SGHRS, YFSETQ. V was pared by 4 bases and J by 5 bases, with 8 bases of the junction left unmatched. This CDR3 has 15 amino acids. Here the CDR3 DNA reads TGCGCCAGCAGCAGTACTAGCGGGAGAAACCACGAGCAGTACTTC. It translates to CASSSTSGRNHEQYF.

This chain uses TRBV2 with TRBJ1-4; 12 positions match TRBD1. CDR3 length: 16 residues. The J segment lost 7 bases and the V segment lost 3 bases, leaving 6 bases of the junction unmatched. CDR1 and CDR2 from the germline V gene are SNHLY and FYNNEI. CDR3 loop: CASSDFMGQGAEKLFF. In DNA form, the CDR3 reads TGTGCCAGCAGTGACTTCATGGGACAGGGGGCTGAAAAACTGTTTTTT.

The rearrangement links TRBV6-1 to TRBJ2-1; 11 positions match TRBD1. The CDR3 covers 14 residues. The J segment lost 9 bases and the V segment lost 6 bases, leaving 7 bases of the junction unmatched. CDR1 and CDR2 (germline): MNHNS, SASEGT. The CDR3 DNA follows: TGTGCCAGCAGCCCCGGGACAGGGGGTGGTGAGCAGTTCTTC. Its translation is CASSPGTGGGEQFF.

This sequence joins TRBV30 and TRBJ2-3; D is uncertain. Germline CDR1 and CDR2: GTSNPN and SVGIG (reference sequence). The CDR3 is made up of 15 amino acids. Trimming shortened V by 3 bases and J by 0 bases, and 13 bases separated the two germline ends. The DNA of the CDR3 is TGTGCCTGGAGGGGCGGATCTAGTAGCACAGATACGCAGTATTTT. Protein: CAWRGGSSSTDTQYF.

The rearrangement uses TRBV4-1 and TRBJ1-2; TRBD1 might be the D (6 bases). The length of the CDR3 is 16 residues. With 0 bases removed from V and 3 bases from J, the gap between germline ends came to 14 bases. CDR1 and CDR2 (germline): MGHRA, YSYEKL. CDR3 sequence reads: CASSQEPGGAYYGYTF. The CDR3 nucleotides are TGCGCCAGCAGCCAAGAGCCGGGGGGCGCATACTATGGCTACACCTTC.

This chain joins TRBV4-1 and TRBJ2-7; the D gene is possibly TRBD1 (6 bases). From germline, CDR1 is MGHRA and CDR2 YSYEKL. The CDR3 spans 16 residues. Trimming left V 3 bases short and J 3 bases short, with 18 bases between. The CDR3 spells CASSHLYRDTDYEQYF. The CDR3 DNA is TGCGCCAGCAGCCACCTCTACCGGGACACGGACTACGAGCAGTACTTC.

The chain is built from TRBV28 and TRBJ2-3; 11 bases match TRBD2. Germline loops: CDR1 MDHEN, CDR2 SYDVKM. V shed 2 bases, J shed 0 bases, and the junction held 4 bases outside the gene matches. The CDR3 is 17 amino acids. The CDR3 region is CASSLIPSGRSTDTQYF. As DNA, the CDR3 is TGTGCCAGCAGTTTAATTCCTAGCGGGAGGAGCACAGATACGCAGTATTTT.

The chain employs TRBV2 and TRBJ2-1; 13 bases fit TRBD2. The CDR3 extends over 14 amino acids. Looked up from germline, CDR1 is SNHLY and CDR2 is FYNNEI. This CDR3 is CASGTSGTYNEQFF. The DNA of the CDR3 is TGTGCTTCGGGGACTAGCGGGACCTACAATGAGCAGTTCTTC.

The CDR3 DNA reads as TGTGCCAGTAGCCACCAACAGGGGGTCCCTGGAAACACCATATATTTT. It encodes CASSHQQGVPGNTIYF. V gene TRBV19 combines with J gene TRBJ1-3; 8 nucleotides line up with TRBD1. Trimming at V came to 6 bases and at J to 2 bases, leaving 9 bases not matched to a gene. Germline V lookup: CDR1 LNHDA, CDR2 SQIVND (reference sequence). The CDR3 is made up of 16 amino acids. The whole variable domain, remainder taken from reference TRBV19 and TRBJ1-3, is DGGITQSPKYLFRKEGQNVTLSCEQNLNHDAMYWYRQDPGQGLRLIYYSQIVNDFQKGDIAEGYSVSREKKESFPLTVTSAQKNPTAFYLCASSHQQGVPGNTIYFGEGSWLTVV.

CDR3 amino acids: CASSPQLQTGLIYEQYF. The CDR3 nucleotides read TGTGCCAGCAGCCCCCAGCTCCAGACAGGGTTGATATACGAGCAGTACTTC. This chain joins TRBV4-2 and TRBJ2-7; 7 bases fit TRBD1. V was pared by 4 bases and J by 4 bases, with 16 bases of the junction left unmatched. This CDR3 is 17 amino acids long. The V gene's germline CDR1 is LGHNA and CDR2 YNFKEQ.

The chain recombines TRBV2 with TRBJ2-3; D might be TRBD1 or TRBD2, each matching 5 bases. Trimming stripped 2 bases from V and 11 bases from J, with 17 bases between. Germline values: CDR1 SNHLY, CDR2 FYNNEI. This CDR3 has 14 residues. This CDR3 is CASSEFSGEGRQYF. The CDR3, as DNA: TGTGCCAGCAGTGAATTCTCGGGTGAGGGGAGGCAGTATTTT.

This chain connects TRBV28 to TRBJ1-4; the D gene is possibly TRBD1 (6 bases). The germline gives CDR1 MDHEN, CDR2 SYDVKM. This CDR3 region has 16 residues. The V gene lost 3 bases and the J gene lost 4 bases, with 15 bases spanning the gap. The CDR3 DNA reads as TGTGCCAGCAGTTTTCTCGGAGGGGGAGATAATGAAAAACTGTTTTTT. It yields the protein CASSFLGGGDNEKLFF.

This chain uses TRBV5-4 with TRBJ2-3; D ambiguous. Looked up from germline, CDR1 is SGHNT and CDR2 is YYREEE (reference sequence). The CDR3 runs 14 residues. The V end lost 6 bases, the J end lost 4 bases, and 15 bases lay between the germline ends. The CDR3 DNA reads TGTGCCAGCACCACTTTTCCCGGAGCAGATACGCAGTATTTT. It specifies CASTTFPGADTQYF.

The chain uses TRBV9 and TRBJ2-1, with unresolved D. The CDR3 is made up of 16 amino acids. V lost 0 bases, J lost 4 bases, and 14 bases lay in between. Germline V lookup: CDR1 SGDLS, CDR2 YYNGEE. DNA for the CDR3: TGTGCCAGCAGCGTAGAAGGCTCTAGTCGGTACAATGAGCAGTTCTTC. Its translation: CASSVEGSSRYNEQFF.

This clone was seen a single time. The chain couples TRBV25-1 to TRBJ1-2; 7 positions match TRBD1. The CDR3 is 14 residues long. The germline CDR1 and CDR2 sequences are MGHDK and SYGVNS. The J segment lost 4 bases and the V segment lost 1 base, leaving 3 bases of the junction unmatched. Here the CDR3 DNA reads TGTGCCAGCAGTGAATCCGGGACAGCCTATGGCTACACCTTC. This codes for CASSESGTAYGYTF.

This chain uses TRBV14 with TRBJ2-3; D ambiguous. CDR1 is SGHDN, CDR2 FVKESK, per germline. The CDR3 loop spans 12 amino acids. V was cut by 2 bases and J by 4 bases, with 4 bases left in between. DNA of the CDR3: TGTGCCAGCAGCCAATCTGCAGATACGCAGTATTTT. Its translation is CASSQSADTQYF. Full variable domain (missing parts from reference TRBV14 and TRBJ2-3): EAGVTQFPSHSVIEKGQTVTLRCDPISGHDNLYWYRRVMGKEIKFLLHFVKESKQDESGMPNNRFLAERTGGTYSTLKVQPAELEDSGVYFCASSQSADTQYFGPGTRLTVL.

This CDR3 reads CASSRRIGPQYF. CDR3 in DNA: TGTGCCAGCAGCCGGCGGATTGGCCCGCAGTATTTT. This chain links TRBV28 with TRBJ2-3; D is undetermined. V lost 6 bases, J lost 10 bases, and 14 bases lay in between. This CDR3 comprises 12 residues. CDR1 is MDHEN and CDR2 is SYDVKM in the germline V gene.

The V gene is TRBV9, the J gene TRBJ2-4; D is perhaps TRBD1 (5 bases). Germline CDR1 is SGDLS and CDR2 is YYNGEE. V shed 4 bases and J shed 3 bases, with 17 bases lying between them. This CDR3 has 16 amino acids. CDR3 protein: CASSLGVQGGKNIQYF. CDR3 DNA sequence: TGTGCCAGCAGCTTAGGTGTGCAGGGCGGCAAAAACATTCAGTACTTC.

The chain couples TRBV5-1 to TRBJ2-2; D perhaps matches TRBD1 (5 bases). The CDR3 covers 17 residues. V lost 0 bases and J lost 6, with 18 bases in between. The germline gives CDR1 SGHRS, CDR2 YFSETQ. CDR3 protein: CASSLEGQGRKAGELFF. In nucleotides, the CDR3 is TGCGCCAGCAGCTTGGAAGGGCAGGGAAGGAAGGCCGGGGAGCTGTTTTTT. The variable domain in full, with the rest retrieved from reference TRBV5-1 and TRBJ2-2, is KAGVTQTPRYLIKTRGQQVTLSCSPISGHRSVSWYQQTPGQGLQFLFEYFSETQRNKGNFPGRFSGRQFSNSRSEMNVSTLELGDSALYLCASSLEGQGRKAGELFFGEGSRLTVL.

The chain has TRBV5-1 and TRBJ2-7; a weak D match, TRBD2 (6 bases). There are 15 residues in the CDR3. Trimming pared 1 base from V and 0 bases from J, leaving 11 bases between. Per germline, CDR1 SGHRS and CDR2 YFSETQ. This chain's CDR3 is CASSLPGDLSYEQYF. The DNA of the CDR3 is TGCGCCAGCAGCTTGCCGGGAGACCTCTCCTACGAGCAGTACTTC.

The rearrangement uses TRBV6-1 and TRBJ1-5, with no clear D. The CDR3 extends over 16 amino acids. In germline, CDR1 is MNHNS, CDR2 SASEGT. Trimming shortened V by 4 bases and J by 4 bases, and 17 bases separated the two germline ends. CDR3 amino acids: CASSAPPGSINQPQHF. The CDR3 nucleotides are TGTGCCAGCAGTGCGCCCCCCGGCAGTATTAATCAGCCCCAGCATTTT.

The rearrangement joins TRBV9 to TRBJ2-4, with TRBD1 matching 9 bases. The CDR3 is 15 amino acids. CDR1 is SGDLS and CDR2 is YYNGEE in the germline V gene. V was clipped by 4 bases and J by 2 bases; unmatched bases: 4. Here the CDR3 reads CASSLGQGPKNIQYF. In DNA form, the CDR3 reads TGTGCCAGCAGCCTGGGACAGGGCCCCAAAAACATTCAGTACTTC.

The V gene is TRBV6-5, the J gene TRBJ1-5; no clear D gene. The germline V gene encodes CDR1 MNHEY and CDR2 SVGAGI. This CDR3 comprises 13 residues. V shed 0 bases and J shed 5 bases, with 5 bases lying between them. For the CDR3, the DNA is TGTGCCAGCAGTTACTCGATAGATCAGCCCCAGCATTTT. Its translation is CASSYSIDQPQHF.

This CDR3 is CASSLARDLHEQYF. The CDR3, as DNA: TGTGCCAGCAGCTTAGCCCGAGACCTGCACGAGCAGTACTTC. This chain uses TRBV7-2 with TRBJ2-7; D gene ambiguous. The germline V and J ends were trimmed by 0 bases and 5 bases, with 11 bases remaining between them. This CDR3 contains 14 residues. The V gene's germline CDR1 is SGHTA and CDR2 FQGNSA.

This chain uses TRBV18 with TRBJ1-2; TRBD1 agrees at 8 bases. V was pared by 0 bases and J by 8 bases, with 8 bases of the junction left unmatched. CDR1 is KGHSH and CDR2 is LQKENI in the germline V gene. This CDR3 spans 15 amino acids. The CDR3 here is CASSPPSQGARGYTF. The CDR3 nucleotides are TGTGCCAGCTCACCACCCTCCCAGGGGGCGCGCGGCTACACCTTC.